The source of this T cell receptor (beta chain) is a study of blood T cell repertoires in COVID-19. Study-level information: T cells, B-cell-depleted T cells, or PBMCs provided the cDNA or gDNA that served as material.

The repertoire was sequenced with immunoSEQ multiplex PCR; TCRdb's copy has only in-frame clones and lacks some. This sample has roughly 420,000 clones; 88% occur once, and the top ten carry around 0.95%. V lost 4 bases to trimming and J lost 4 bases; unmatched junction nucleotides: 5. Germline V gives CDR1 SGHNT, CDR2 YYREEE (reference sequence). This CDR3 has 15 amino acids. Which cohort a participant joined came from the clinical history participants gave. The V call is TRBV5-4, the J call TRBJ2-1; TRBD2 agrees at 10 bases. Sequenced: PBMCs or T cells enriched from blood (not recorded which). The sequence was obtained from a woman in her twenties or thirties with acute COVID-19. This chain's CDR3 is CASSTPSGGYNEQFF. The CDR3 DNA reads as TGTGCCAGCAGCACCCCTAGCGGGGGTTACAATGAGCAGTTCTTC. Combining the CDR3 with reference TRBV5-4 and TRBJ2-1 gives the whole variable domain ETGVTQSPTHLIKTRGQQVTLRCSSQSGHNTVSWYQQALGQGPQFIFQYYREEENGRGNFPPRFSGLQFPNYSSELNVNALELDDSALYLCASSTPSGGYNEQFFGPGTRLTVL.